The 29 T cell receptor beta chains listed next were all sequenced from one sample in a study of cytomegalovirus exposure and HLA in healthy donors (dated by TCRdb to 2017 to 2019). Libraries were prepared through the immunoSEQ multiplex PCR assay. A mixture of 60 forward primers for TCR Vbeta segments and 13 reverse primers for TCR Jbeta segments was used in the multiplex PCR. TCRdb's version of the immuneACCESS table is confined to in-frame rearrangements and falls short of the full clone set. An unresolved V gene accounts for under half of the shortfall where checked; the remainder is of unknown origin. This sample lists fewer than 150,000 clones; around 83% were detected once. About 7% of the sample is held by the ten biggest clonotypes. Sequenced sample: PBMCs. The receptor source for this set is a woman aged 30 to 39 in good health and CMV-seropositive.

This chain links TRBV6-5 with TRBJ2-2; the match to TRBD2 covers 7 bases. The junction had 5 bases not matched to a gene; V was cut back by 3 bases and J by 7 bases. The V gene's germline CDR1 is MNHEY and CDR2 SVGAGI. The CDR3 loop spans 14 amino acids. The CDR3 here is CASSYSRGVGELFF. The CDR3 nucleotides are TGTGCCAGCAGTTATTCCCGGGGGGTCGGGGAGCTGTTTTTT.

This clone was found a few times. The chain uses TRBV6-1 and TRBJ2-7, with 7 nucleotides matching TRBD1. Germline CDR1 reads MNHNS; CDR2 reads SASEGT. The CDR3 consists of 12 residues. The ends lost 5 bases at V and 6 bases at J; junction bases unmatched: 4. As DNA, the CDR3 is TGTGCCAGCAGTCCTTACAGGGGCGAGCAGTACTTC. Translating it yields CASSPYRGEQYF.

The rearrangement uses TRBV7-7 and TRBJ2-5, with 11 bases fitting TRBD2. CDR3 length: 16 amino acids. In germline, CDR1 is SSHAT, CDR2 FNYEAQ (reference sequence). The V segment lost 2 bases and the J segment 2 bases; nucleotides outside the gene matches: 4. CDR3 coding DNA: TGTGCCAGCAGCTTACTGCTAGCGGGGGGACAAGAGACCCAGTACTTC. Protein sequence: CASSLLLAGGQETQYF. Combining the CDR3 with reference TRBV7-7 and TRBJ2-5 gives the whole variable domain GAGVSQSPRYKVTKRGQDVTLRCDPISSHATLYWYQQALGQGPEFLTYFNYEAQPDKSGLPSDRFSAERPEGSISTLTIQRTEQRDSAMYRCASSLLLAGGQETQYFGPGTRLLVL.

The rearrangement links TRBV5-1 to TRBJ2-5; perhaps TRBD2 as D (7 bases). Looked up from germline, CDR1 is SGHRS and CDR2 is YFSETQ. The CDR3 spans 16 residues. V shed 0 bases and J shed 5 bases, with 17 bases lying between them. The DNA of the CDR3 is TGCGCCAGCAGCTTGGACTTGCGGGGGCCGGGGGAGACCCAGTACTTC. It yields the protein CASSLDLRGPGETQYF.

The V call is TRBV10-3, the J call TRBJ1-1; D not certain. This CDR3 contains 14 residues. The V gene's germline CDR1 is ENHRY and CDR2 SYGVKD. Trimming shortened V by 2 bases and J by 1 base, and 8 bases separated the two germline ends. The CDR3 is CAISEIRGNTEAFF. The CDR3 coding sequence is TGTGCCATCAGTGAGATTCGGGGGAACACTGAAGCTTTCTTT.

The CDR3 sequence is CASSLGAGIGNTIYF. CDR3 nucleotides: TGTGCCAGCAGCTTGGGGGCCGGGATTGGAAACACCATATATTTT. The chain uses TRBV5-5 and TRBJ1-3; D is unresolved. V was cut by 0 bases and J by 3 bases, with 10 bases left in between. This CDR3 is built from 15 residues. Germline CDR1 SGHKS, CDR2 YYEKEE (reference sequence).

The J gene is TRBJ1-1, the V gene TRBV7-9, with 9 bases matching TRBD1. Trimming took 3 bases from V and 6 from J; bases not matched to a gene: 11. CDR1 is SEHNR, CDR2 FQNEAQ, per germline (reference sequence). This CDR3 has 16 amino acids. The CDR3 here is CASSFGQGWGRAEAFF. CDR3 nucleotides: TGTGCCAGCAGCTTCGGACAGGGGTGGGGAAGGGCTGAAGCTTTCTTT.

CDR3 DNA sequence: TGTGCCAGCAGCGTAGCGCCAGACAGGTGGAACACTGAAGCTTTCTTT. Residues: CASSVAPDRWNTEAFF. V is TRBV9 and J is TRBJ1-1, with D possibly TRBD1 on 6 matching bases. In germline, CDR1 is SGDLS, CDR2 YYNGEE. The CDR3 extends over 16 amino acids. The ends were cut back, 0 bases at V and 1 base at J, with 13 bases in the middle.

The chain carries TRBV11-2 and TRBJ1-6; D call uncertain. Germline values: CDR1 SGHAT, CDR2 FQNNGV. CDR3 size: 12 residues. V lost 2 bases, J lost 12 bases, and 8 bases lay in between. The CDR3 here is CASSLIEGPLHF. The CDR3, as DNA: TGTGCCAGCAGCTTAATTGAGGGACCCCTCCACTTT.

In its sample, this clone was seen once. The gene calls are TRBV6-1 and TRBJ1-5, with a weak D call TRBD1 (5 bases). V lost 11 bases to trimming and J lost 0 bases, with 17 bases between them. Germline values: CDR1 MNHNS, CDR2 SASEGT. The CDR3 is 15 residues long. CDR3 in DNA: TGTGCCGCGCTGAAAGACAGCTATAGCAATCAGCCCCAGCATTTT. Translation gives CAALKDSYSNQPQHF.

CDR3 sequence reads: CASSVELGTASTDTQYF. CDR3 coding DNA: TGTGCCAGCAGCGTGGAACTCGGGACAGCTAGCACAGATACGCAGTATTTT. The chain joins TRBV9 to TRBJ2-3; TRBD1 aligns across 7 bases. With V trimmed by 2 bases and J by 0 bases, 9 bases remained unmatched. Germline V lookup: CDR1 SGDLS, CDR2 YYNGEE. This CDR3 spans 17 amino acids.

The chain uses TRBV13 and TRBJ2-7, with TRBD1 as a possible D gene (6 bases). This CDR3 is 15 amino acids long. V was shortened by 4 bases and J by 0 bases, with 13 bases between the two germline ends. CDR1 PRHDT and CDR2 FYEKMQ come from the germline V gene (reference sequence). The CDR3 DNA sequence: TGTGCCAGCAGCTCTGGACAGCCGGTCTCCTACGAGCAGTACTTC. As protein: CASSSGQPVSYEQYF.

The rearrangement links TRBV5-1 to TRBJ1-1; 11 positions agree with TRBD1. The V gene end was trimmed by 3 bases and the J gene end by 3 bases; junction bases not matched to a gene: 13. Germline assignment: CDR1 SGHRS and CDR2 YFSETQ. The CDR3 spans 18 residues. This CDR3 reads CASSWGQGVGIGDTEAFF. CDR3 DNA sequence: TGCGCCAGCAGCTGGGGACAGGGGGTAGGAATAGGGGACACTGAAGCTTTCTTT.

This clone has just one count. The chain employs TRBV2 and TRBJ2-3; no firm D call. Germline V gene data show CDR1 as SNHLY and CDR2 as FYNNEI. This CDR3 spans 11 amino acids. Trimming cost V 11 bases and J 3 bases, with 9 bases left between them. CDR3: CASPFTDTQYF. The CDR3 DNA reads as TGTGCCTCCCCCTTTACAGATACGCAGTATTTT.

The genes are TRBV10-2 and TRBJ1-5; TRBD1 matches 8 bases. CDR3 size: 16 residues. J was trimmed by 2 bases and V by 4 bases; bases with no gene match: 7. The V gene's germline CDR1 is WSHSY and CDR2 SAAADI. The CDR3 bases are TGCGCCAGCAGTGTGGGCCCGGGACAGGGCAATCAGCCCCAGCATTTT. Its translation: CASSVGPGQGNQPQHF.

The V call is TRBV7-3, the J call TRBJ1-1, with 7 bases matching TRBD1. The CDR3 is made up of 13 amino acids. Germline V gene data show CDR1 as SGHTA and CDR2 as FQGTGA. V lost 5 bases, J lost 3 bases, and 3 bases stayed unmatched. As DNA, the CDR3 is TGTGCCAGCAGCACCCAGGGGGACACTGAAGCTTTCTTT. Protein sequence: CASSTQGDTEAFF. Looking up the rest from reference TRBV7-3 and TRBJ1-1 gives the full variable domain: GAGVSQTPSNKVTEKGKYVELRCDPISGHTALYWYRQSLGQGPEFLIYFQGTGAADDSGLPNDRFFAVRPEGSVSTLKIQRTERGDSAVYLCASSTQGDTEAFFGQGTRLTVV.

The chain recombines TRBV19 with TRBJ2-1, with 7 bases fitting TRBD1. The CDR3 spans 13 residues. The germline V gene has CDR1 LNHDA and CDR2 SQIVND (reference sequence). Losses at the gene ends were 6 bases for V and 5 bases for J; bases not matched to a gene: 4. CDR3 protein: CASRKTGDNEQFF. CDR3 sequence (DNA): TGTGCCAGTAGGAAAACAGGGGACAATGAGCAGTTCTTC.

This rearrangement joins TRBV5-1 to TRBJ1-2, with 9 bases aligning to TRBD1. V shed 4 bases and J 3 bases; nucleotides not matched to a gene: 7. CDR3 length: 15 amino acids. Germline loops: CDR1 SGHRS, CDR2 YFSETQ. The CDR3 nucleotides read TGCGCCAGCAGCCCGGACAGGGGTTGGGACTATGGCTACACCTTC. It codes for CASSPDRGWDYGYTF.

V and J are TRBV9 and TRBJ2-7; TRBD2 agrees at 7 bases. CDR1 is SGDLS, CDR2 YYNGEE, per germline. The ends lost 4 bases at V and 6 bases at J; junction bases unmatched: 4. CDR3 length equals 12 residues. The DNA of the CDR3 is TGTGCCAGCAGCCCAGCGGGGAGCGAGCAGTACTTC. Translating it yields CASSPAGSEQYF. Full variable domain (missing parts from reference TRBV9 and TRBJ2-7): DSGVTQTPKHLITATGQRVTLRCSPRSGDLSVYWYQQSLDQGLQFLIQYYNGEERAKGNILERFSAQQFPDLHSELNLSSLELGDSALYFCASSPAGSEQYFGPGTRLTVT.

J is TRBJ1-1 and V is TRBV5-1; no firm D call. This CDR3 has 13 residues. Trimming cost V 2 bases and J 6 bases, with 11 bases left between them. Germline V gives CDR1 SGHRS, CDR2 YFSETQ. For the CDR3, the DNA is TGCGCCAGCAGCTTCGGGAGCGAGGCTGAAGCTTTCTTT. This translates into CASSFGSEAEAFF.

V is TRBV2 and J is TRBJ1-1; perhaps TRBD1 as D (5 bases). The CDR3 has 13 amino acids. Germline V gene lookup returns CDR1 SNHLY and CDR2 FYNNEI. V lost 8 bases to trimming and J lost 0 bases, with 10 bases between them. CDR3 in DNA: TGTGCCAGCTACCTAGGGGTGAACACTGAAGCTTTCTTT. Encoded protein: CASYLGVNTEAFF.

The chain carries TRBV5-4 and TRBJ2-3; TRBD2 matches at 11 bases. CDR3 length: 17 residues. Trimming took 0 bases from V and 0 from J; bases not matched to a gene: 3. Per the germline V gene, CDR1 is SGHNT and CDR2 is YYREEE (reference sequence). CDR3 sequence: CASSLARTSGSTDTQYF. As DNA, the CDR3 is TGTGCCAGCAGCTTGGCCCGGACTAGCGGGAGCACAGATACGCAGTATTTT.

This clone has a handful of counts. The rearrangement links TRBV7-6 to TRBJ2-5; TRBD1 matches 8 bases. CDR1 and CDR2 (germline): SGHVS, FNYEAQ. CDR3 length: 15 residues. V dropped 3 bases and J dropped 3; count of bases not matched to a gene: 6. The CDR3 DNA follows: TGTGCCAGCAGCTTTTCATCAGGGGGCGAAGAGACCCAGTACTTC. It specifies CASSFSSGGEETQYF.

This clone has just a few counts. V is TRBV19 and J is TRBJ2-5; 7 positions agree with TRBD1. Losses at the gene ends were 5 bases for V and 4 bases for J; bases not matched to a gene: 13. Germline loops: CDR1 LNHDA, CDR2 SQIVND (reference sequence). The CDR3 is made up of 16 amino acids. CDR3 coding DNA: TGTGCCAGTAGTCTCTCCGGGAAGGGGGCGGGAGAGACCCAGTACTTC. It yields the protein CASSLSGKGAGETQYF.

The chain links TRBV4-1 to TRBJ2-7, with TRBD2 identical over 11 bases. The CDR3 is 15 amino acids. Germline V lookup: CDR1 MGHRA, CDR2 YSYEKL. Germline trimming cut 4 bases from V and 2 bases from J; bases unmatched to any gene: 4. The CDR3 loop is CASSPALAGAYEQYF. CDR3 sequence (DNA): TGCGCCAGCAGCCCAGCACTAGCGGGAGCCTACGAGCAGTACTTC.

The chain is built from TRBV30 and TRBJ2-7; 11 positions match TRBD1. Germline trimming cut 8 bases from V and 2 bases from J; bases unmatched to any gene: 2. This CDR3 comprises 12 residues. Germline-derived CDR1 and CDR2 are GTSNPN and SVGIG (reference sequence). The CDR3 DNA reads TGTGCCACGGGACAGGGGGCCTACGAGCAGTACTTC. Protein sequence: CATGQGAYEQYF.

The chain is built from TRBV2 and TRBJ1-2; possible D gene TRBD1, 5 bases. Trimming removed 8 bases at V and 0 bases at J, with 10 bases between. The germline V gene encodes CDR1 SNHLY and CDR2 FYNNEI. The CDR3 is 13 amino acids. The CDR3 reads CASLGAANYGYTF. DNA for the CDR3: TGTGCCAGCTTAGGGGCAGCTAACTATGGCTACACCTTC. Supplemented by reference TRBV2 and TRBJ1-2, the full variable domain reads EPEVTQTPSHQVTQMGQEVILRCVPISNHLYFYWYRQILGQKVEFLVSFYNNEISEKSEIFDDQFSVERPDGSNFTLKIRSTKLEDSAMYFCASLGAANYGYTFGSGTRLTVV.

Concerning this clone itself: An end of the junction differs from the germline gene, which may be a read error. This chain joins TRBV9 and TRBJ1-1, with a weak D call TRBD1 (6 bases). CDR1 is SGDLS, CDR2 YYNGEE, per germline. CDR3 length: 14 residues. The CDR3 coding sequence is TGTGCCAGCAGTGTAGTGGGGGCGGACACTGAAGCTTTCTTT. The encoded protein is CASSVVGADTEAFF.

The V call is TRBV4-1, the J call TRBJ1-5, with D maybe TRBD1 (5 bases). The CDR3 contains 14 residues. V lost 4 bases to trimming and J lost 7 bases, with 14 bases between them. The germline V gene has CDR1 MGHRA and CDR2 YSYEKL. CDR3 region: CASSLGGGDQPQHF. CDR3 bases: TGCGCCAGCAGCCTCGGGGGAGGGGACCAGCCCCAGCATTTT.